The present T cell receptor beta chain was sequenced within a study of T cell repertoires in aging, cancer and after chemotherapy. On the study more broadly: Donor ages fell into six groups from 30 or younger up to 70 or older. Over several months to years, re-sampled healthy donor repertoires clearly shared clones.

Overall study findings and caveats: In healthy donors, age-related TCR diversity loss mainly reflected lost richness. Median generation probability rose over the chemotherapy interval in each cancer cohort, suggesting rebound thymic output.

Rearranged V-D-J TRB sequences were amplified with a mixed TRB-A/B primer pool. TCRdb called the multiplex PCR reads again in MiXCR, with one record for every CDR3 protein. The table has roughly 10,000 distinct CDR3 sequences, 20% to 30% seen once. On this clonotype itself: Its target is not known.

V was trimmed by 1 base and J by 0 bases, leaving 3 bases between them. From germline, CDR1 is LGHNA and CDR2 YSLEER. The CDR3 runs 13 residues. Amplification of TCR beta used genomic DNA extracted from peripheral blood. The sequenced sample was blood. The receptor comes from a human donor in good health. This chain connects TRBV4-3 to TRBJ1-2; D is unclear. In DNA form, the CDR3 reads TGCGCCAGCAGCCAAGCAGCTAACTATGGCTACACCTTC. Translation gives CASSQAANYGYTF.